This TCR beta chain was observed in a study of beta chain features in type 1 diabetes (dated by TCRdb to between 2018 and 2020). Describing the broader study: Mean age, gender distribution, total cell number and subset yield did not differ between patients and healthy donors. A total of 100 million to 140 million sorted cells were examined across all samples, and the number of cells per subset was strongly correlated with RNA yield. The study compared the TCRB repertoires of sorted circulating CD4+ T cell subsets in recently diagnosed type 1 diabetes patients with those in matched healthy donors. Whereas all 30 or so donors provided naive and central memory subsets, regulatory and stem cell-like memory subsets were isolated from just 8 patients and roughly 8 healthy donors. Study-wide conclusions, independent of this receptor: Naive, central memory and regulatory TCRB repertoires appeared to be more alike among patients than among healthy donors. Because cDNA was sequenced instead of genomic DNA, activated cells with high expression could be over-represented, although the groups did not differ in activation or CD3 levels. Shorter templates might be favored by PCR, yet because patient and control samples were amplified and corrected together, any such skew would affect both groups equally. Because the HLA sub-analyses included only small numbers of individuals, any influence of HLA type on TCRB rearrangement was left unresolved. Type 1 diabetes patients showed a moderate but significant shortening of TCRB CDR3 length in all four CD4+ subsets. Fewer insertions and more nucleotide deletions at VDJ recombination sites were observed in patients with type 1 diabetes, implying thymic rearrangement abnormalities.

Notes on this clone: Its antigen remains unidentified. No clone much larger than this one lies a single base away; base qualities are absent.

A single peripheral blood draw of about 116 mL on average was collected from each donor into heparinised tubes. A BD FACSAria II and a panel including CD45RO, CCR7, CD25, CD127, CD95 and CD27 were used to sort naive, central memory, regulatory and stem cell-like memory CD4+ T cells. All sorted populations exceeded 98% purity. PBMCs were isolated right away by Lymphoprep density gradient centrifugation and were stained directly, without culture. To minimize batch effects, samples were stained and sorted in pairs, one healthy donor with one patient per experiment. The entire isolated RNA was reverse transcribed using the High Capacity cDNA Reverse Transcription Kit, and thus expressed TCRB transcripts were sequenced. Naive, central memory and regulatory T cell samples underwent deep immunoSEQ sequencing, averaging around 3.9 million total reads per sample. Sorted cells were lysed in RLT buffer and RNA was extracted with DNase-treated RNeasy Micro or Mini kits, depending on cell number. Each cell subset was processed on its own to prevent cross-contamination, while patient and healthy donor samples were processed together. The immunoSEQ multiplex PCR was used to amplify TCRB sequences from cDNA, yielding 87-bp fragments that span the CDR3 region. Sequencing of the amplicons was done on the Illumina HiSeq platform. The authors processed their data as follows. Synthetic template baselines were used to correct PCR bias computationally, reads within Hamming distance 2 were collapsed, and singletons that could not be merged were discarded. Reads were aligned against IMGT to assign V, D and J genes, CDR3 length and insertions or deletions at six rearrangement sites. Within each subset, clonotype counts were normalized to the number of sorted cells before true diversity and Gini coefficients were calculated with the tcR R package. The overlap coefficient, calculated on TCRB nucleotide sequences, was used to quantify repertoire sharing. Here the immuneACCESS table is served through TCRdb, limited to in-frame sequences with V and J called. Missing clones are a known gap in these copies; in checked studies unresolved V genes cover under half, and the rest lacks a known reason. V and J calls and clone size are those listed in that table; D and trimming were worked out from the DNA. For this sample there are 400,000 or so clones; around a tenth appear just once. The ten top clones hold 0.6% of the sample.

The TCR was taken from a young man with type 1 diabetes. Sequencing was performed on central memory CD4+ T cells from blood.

The CDR3 has the sequence CASRVDRSYRDTEAFF. The nucleotide sequence is TGTGCCAGCAGGGTGGACAGGTCGTATCGGGACACTGAAGCTTTCTTT. The chain employs TRBV2 and TRBJ1-1; 7 junctional bases match TRBD1. The germline V gene provides CDR1 SNHLY and CDR2 FYNNEI. The germline V and J ends show losses of 6 bases and 3 bases respectively, and no gene match explains 13 bases of the junction. The CDR3, from cysteine to phenylalanine, totals 16 residues. The retained sequence is limited to the CDR3, 48 bases, with the frame set at the first base.